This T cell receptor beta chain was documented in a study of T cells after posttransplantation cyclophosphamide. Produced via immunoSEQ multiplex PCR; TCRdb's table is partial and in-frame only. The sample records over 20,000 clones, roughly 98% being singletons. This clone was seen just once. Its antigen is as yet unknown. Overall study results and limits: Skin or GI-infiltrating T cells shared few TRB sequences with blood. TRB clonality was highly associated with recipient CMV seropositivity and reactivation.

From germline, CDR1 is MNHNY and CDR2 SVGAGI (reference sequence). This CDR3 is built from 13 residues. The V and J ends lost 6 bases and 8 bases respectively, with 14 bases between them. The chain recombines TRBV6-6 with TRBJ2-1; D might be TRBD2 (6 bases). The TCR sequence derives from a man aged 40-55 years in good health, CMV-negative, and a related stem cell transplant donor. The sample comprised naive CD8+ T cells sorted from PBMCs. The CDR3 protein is CASRAGGPDEQFF. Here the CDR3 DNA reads TGTGCCAGCAGGGCAGGAGGGCCCGATGAGCAGTTCTTC.